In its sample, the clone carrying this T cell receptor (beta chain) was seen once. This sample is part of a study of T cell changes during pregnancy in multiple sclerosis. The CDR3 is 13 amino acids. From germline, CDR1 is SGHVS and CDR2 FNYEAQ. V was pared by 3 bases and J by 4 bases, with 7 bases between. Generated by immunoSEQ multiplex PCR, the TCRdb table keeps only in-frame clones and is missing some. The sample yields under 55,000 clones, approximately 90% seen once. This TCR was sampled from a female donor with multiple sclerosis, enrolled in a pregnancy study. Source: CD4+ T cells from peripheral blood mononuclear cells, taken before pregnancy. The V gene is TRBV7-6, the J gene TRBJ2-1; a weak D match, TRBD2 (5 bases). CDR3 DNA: TGTGCCAGCAGCTTTGGGGAGTACAATGAGCAGTTCTTC. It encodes CASSFGEYNEQFF.